This T cell receptor (beta chain) is drawn from a study of T cell responses to AZD1222 COVID-19 vaccine. Study-wide results and caveats: Donors were largely white British and mainly female; clonal diversity was possibly underestimated.

The CDR3 runs to 16 residues. Germline V CDR1 and CDR2: SGHAT, FQDESV (reference sequence). V trimming: 5 bases; J trimming: 3 bases; junction bases outside the gene matches: 12. Worth noting for this clone: What it recognizes is unknown.

Libraries were prepared by immunoSEQ multiplex PCR; TCRdb keeps only in-frame clonotypes and omits some of them. The sample records over 100,000 clones, roughly nine tenths being singletons. The chain couples TRBV11-1 to TRBJ1-1, with 7 bases that match TRBD1. This specimen was peripheral blood, taken 28 days after the second AZD1222 dose. This clonotype was sampled from an adult who received the AZD1222 COVID-19 vaccine. CDR3 nucleotide sequence: TGTGCCAGCAGCATCCAGCGACAGGGCCGGCACACTGAAGCTTTCTTT. This translates into CASSIQRQGRHTEAFF.